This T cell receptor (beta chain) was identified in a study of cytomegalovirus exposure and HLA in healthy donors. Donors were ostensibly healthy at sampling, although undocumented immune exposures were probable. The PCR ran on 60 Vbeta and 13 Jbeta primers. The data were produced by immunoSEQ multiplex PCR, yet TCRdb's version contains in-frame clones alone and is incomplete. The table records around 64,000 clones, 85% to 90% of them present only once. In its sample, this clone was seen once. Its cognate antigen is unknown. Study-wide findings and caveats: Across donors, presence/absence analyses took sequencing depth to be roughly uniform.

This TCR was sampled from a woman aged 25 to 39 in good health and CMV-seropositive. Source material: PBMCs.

CDR3 nucleotides: TGTGCCAGTAGTATAGGGACTAGCGGAAAAGAGACCCAGTACTTC. Protein product: CASSIGTSGKETQYF. V and J are TRBV19 and TRBJ2-5, with 10 bases aligning to TRBD2. The V gene's germline CDR1 is LNHDA and CDR2 SQIVND (reference sequence). V was clipped by 1 base and J by 3 bases; unmatched bases: 2. The CDR3 has 15 amino acids.